This section outlines one T cell receptor beta chain sequence together with its context. As yet, its antigen is unknown. The sample comes from a study of cytomegalovirus exposure and HLA in healthy donors. Primers: 60 Vbeta forward and 13 Jbeta reverse. Some clones are missing from TCRdb's copy, which holds only in-frame ones; the method was immunoSEQ multiplex PCR. The data hold around 150,000 clones, with over 70% observed a single time. Study-wide findings and caveats: It was reported that TCR beta sequences correctly inferred the HLA-A and HLA-B alleles for most subjects.

CDR3 length: 14 amino acids. Germline assignment: CDR1 SGHRS and CDR2 YFSETQ. Trimming removed 5 bases at V and 2 bases at J, with 12 bases between. This receptor was taken from a man in his forties in good health and CMV-seronegative. Sequenced material: PBMCs. This chain uses TRBV5-1 with TRBJ2-3; D possibly corresponds to TRBD2 (6 bases). The CDR3, as DNA: TGCGCCAGCAGAATAGCGGCGAACACAGATACGCAGTATTTT. Translating it yields CASRIAANTDTQYF.